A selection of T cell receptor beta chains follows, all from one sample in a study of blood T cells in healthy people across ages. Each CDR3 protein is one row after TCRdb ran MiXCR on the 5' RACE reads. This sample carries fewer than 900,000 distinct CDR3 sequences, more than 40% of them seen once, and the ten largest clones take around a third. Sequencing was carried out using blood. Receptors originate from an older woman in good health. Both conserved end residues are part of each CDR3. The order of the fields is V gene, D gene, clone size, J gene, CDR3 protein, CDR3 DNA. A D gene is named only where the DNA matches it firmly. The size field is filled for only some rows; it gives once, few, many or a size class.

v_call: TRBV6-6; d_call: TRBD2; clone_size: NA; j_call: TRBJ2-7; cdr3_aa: CASSYSTLAGGSYEQYF; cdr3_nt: TGTGCCAGCAGTTACTCAACCCTAGCGGGGGGTTCCTACGAGCAGTACTTC
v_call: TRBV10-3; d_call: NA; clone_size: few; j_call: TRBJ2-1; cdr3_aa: CAISEQTGKGYNEQFF; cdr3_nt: TGTGCCATCAGTGAGCAAACAGGGAAGGGTTACAATGAGCAGTTCTTC
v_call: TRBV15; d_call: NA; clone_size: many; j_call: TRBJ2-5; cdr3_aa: CATSRQGSGETQYF; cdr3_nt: TGTGCCACCAGCAGACAGGGGTCGGGAGAGACCCAGTACTTC
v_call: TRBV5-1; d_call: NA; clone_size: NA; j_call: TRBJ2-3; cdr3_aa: CASSPGYTDTQYF; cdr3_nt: TGCGCCAGCAGCCCCGGGTACACAGATACGCAGTATTTT
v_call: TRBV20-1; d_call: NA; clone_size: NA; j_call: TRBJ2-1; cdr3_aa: CSAWAGSEQFF; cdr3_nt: TGCAGTGCTTGGGCGGGAAGTGAGCAGTTCTTC
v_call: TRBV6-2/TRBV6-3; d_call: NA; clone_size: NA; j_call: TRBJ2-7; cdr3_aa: CASRRDSASYEQYF; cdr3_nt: TGTGCCAGCCGCCGGGACTCCGCCTCCTACGAGCAGTACTTC
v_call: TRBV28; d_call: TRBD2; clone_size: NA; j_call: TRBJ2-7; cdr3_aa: CASSRGTSDLHEQYF; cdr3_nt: TGTGCCAGCAGTCGCGGGACTAGCGATCTCCACGAGCAGTACTTC
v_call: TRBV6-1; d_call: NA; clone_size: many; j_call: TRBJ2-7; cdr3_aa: CASSVLGYEQYF; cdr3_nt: TGTGCCAGCAGTGTGTTAGGCTACGAGCAGTACTTC
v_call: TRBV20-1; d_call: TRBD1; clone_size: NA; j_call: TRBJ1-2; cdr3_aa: CSAEDREISFYGYTF; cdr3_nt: TGCAGTGCTGAAGACAGGGAAATATCCTTCTATGGCTACACCTTC
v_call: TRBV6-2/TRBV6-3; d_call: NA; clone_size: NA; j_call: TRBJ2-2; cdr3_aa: CASSYRATGTGELFF; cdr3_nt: TGTGCCAGCAGTTACAGGGCCACAGGGACCGGGGAGCTGTTTTTT
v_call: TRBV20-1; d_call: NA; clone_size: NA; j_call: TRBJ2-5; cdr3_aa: CSARVTRGRGETQYF; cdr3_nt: TGCAGTGCTAGAGTCACCAGGGGTCGGGGAGAGACCCAGTACTTC
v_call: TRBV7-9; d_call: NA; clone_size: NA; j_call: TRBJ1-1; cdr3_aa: CASSREANTEAFF; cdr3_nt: TGTGCCAGCAGTCGGGAAGCTAACACTGAAGCTTTCTTT
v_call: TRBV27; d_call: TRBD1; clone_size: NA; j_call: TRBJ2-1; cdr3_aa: CASSRRTGGALDEQFF; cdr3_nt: TGTGCCAGCAGTCGTCGGACAGGGGGCGCGTTAGATGAGCAGTTCTTC